This T cell receptor beta chain was obtained from a study of cytomegalovirus exposure and HLA in healthy donors. Background on the study: Prior work identified under 130 million unique TCR beta sequences in roughly 190 million T cells. Most genotyped donors, approximately 81% of 300 to 400, had Caucasian-associated genetic ancestry.

General study points: Association of a missense DCLRE1C variant with TCR beta V- and J-gene trimming was reported in a later analysis. As was reported, the HLA-A and HLA-B alleles of most subjects were accurately predicted from TCR beta sequences.

The CDR3 consists of 12 residues. Germline V gene sequence: CDR1 LGHNA, CDR2 YNFKEQ. V shed 6 bases and J shed 6 bases, with 10 bases lying between them. About this clone: Antigen specificity is unknown.

The study ran its PCR with 60 Vbeta and 13 Jbeta primers. Profiling relied on immunoSEQ multiplex PCR, and the TCRdb table lists in-frame clones only, not all of them. This sample has fewer than 150,000 clones, with 60% to 85% found just once. The chain uses TRBV4-2 and TRBJ2-3; maybe TRBD1 (6 bases). Specimen: PBMCs. This TCR derives from a man aged 25-45 years in good health and CMV-seronegative. CDR3 sequence: CASRGAWDTQYF. The CDR3 DNA reads TGTGCCAGCAGGGGGGCCTGGGATACGCAGTATTTT.